This T cell receptor (beta chain) was identified in a study of glioma-infiltrating T cells after dendritic cell vaccination. Study-level findings and limits: The cohort had few patients with full blood and tumor sets.

The V gene's germline CDR1 is SEHNR and CDR2 FQNEAQ (reference sequence). V lost 1 base and J lost 8; bases outside the gene matches: 4. The CDR3 contains 15 residues. Notes on this clone: Its specificity is unknown.

Isocitrate dehydrogenase mutation was absent in all glioblastoma patients. Measured with immunoSEQ multiplex PCR; TCRdb has only the in-frame clones, and not every one. The sample includes about 92,000 clones, approximately 84% of them seen just once. The J gene is TRBJ2-1, the V gene TRBV7-9, with 11 positions matching TRBD2. The source of this sequence is a human donor with glioblastoma. The sequencing here drew on blood, taken before dendritic cell vaccination. CDR3 sequence: CASSLELAGAHEQFF. CDR3 nucleotide sequence: TGTGCCAGCAGCTTAGAACTAGCGGGGGCCCATGAGCAGTTCTTC. Together with reference TRBV7-9 and TRBJ2-1, the CDR3 gives the full variable domain: DTGVSQNPRHKITKRGQNVTFRCDPISEHNRLYWYRQTLGQGPEFLTYFQNEAQLEKSRLLSDRFSAERPKGSFSTLEIQRTEQGDSAMYLCASSLELAGAHEQFFGPGTRLTVL.